This entry features one T cell receptor beta chain sequence. The V gene end was trimmed by 4 bases and the J gene end by 5 bases; junction bases not matched to a gene: 12. Germline V gene sequence: CDR1 SGHRS, CDR2 YFSETQ. The CDR3 loop spans 16 amino acids. TCRB transcripts that were expressed got sequenced, as all of the isolated RNA had been reverse transcribed. TCRdb keeps only in-frame clones here, not all; method: immunoSEQ multiplex PCR. The repertoire consists of about 360,000 clones, with 10% to 15% occurring once and the leading ten covering more than 0.015%. Stem cell-like memory, regulatory, central memory and naive CD4+ cells were sorted via CD45RO/CCR7/CD25/CD127/CD95/CD27. These data originate in a study of beta chain features in type 1 diabetes.

The sample taken for sequencing was naive CD4+ T cells from blood. The source is a man younger than 35 in good health. V and J are TRBV5-1 and TRBJ1-1; 9 nucleotides match TRBD1. The chain's CDR3 is CASSTLGRDRATEAFF. In DNA, the CDR3 is TGCGCCAGCAGCACCCTAGGCCGGGACAGGGCGACTGAAGCTTTCTTT.